This TCR beta chain was sequenced during a study of OX40 agonist ivuxolimab in advanced cancers. Method: immunoSEQ multiplex PCR; TCRdb's copy keeps in-frame clones and lacks some. The sample lists roughly 26,000 clones; approximately 91% were seen once. Germline CDR1 reads MNHEY; CDR2 reads SMNVEV (reference sequence). The CDR3 length is 13 residues. Trimming stripped 6 bases from V and 4 bases from J, with 12 bases between. V is TRBV27 and J is TRBJ2-5; D unresolved. The source is an adult with an advanced solid tumor such as melanoma, head and neck, liver or kidney cancer. The sample in question was CD4+ or CD8+ T cells sorted from blood, obtained in a trial of the OX40 agonist ivuxolimab. The CDR3 is CASRDLRGETQYF. CDR3 in DNA: TGTGCCAGCAGGGACCTACGAGGAGAGACCCAGTACTTC.